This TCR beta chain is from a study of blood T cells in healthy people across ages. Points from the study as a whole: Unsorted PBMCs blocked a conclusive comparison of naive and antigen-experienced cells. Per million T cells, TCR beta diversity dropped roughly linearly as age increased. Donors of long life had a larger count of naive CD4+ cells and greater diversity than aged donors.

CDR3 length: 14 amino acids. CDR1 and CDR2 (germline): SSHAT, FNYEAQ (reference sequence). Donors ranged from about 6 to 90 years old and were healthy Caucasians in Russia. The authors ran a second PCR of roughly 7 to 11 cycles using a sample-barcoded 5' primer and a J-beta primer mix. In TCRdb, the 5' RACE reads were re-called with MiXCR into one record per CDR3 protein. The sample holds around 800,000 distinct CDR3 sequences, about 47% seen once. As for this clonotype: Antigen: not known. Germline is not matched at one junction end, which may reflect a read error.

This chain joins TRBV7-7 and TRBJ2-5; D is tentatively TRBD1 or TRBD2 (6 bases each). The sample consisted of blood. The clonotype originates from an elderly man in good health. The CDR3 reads CASSQSGGGETQYF. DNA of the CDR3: TGTGCTAGCAGCCAGAGTGGAGGGGGGGAGACCCAGTACTTC.